What follows are 4 T cell receptor beta chains derived from one specimen sequenced in a study of cytomegalovirus exposure and HLA in healthy donors. Sequencing used immunoSEQ multiplex PCR; TCRdb keeps in-frame clones, though not all of them. The sample includes approximately 210,000 clones, roughly 82% of them seen just once. The sample taken for sequencing was PBMCs. The receptor set was obtained from a woman between 18 and 29 years old in good health and CMV-seronegative.

The gene calls are TRBV7-9 and TRBJ2-5; D remains unclear. CDR1 and CDR2 from the germline V gene are SEHNR and FQNEAQ (reference sequence). CDR3 length: 15 residues. The V end was cut by 4 bases, the J end by 7 bases, with 19 bases between. CDR3 sequence: CASSSGPDPGPTQYF. In DNA, the CDR3 is TGTGCCAGCAGCTCGGGTCCCGACCCCGGCCCGACCCAGTACTTC.

This clone was counted a single time. V usage is TRBV2 and J usage is TRBJ1-5, with 9 bases identical to TRBD1. With V trimmed by 6 bases and J by 6 bases, 6 bases remained unmatched. CDR1 is SNHLY and CDR2 is FYNNEI in the germline V gene. The CDR3 has 14 amino acids. CDR3 protein: CASRGTGGGQPQHF. In nucleotides, the CDR3 is TGTGCCAGCAGGGGTACAGGGGGCGGTCAGCCCCAGCATTTT. Drawing the rest from reference TRBV2 and TRBJ1-5, the complete variable domain is EPEVTQTPSHQVTQMGQEVILRCVPISNHLYFYWYRQILGQKVEFLVSFYNNEISEKSEIFDDQFSVERPDGSNFTLKIRSTKLEDSAMYFCASRGTGGGQPQHFGDGTRLSIL.

This chain joins TRBV5-6 and TRBJ2-1, with D perhaps matching TRBD2 (6 bases). The length of the CDR3 is 15 residues. Trimming took off 3 bases at V and 4 bases at J, with 14 bases between the two ends. CDR1 is SGHDT and CDR2 is YYEEEE in the germline V gene. CDR3 protein: CASSYRDSFYNEQFF. The CDR3 bases are TGTGCCAGCAGCTACCGGGACTCCTTTTACAATGAGCAGTTCTTC.

The gene calls are TRBV2 and TRBJ2-7, with 7 nucleotides matching TRBD2. This CDR3 region has 17 residues. J gave up 4 bases and V 5 bases, and 17 bases lay outside the gene matches. Germline V gene lookup returns CDR1 SNHLY and CDR2 FYNNEI. The CDR3 DNA reads as TGTGCCAGCAGTCGTCCCGGGGAGGGTAGGTTTTTGTACGAGCAGTACTTC. Protein: CASSRPGEGRFLYEQYF. Supplemented by reference TRBV2 and TRBJ2-7, the full variable domain reads EPEVTQTPSHQVTQMGQEVILRCVPISNHLYFYWYRQILGQKVEFLVSFYNNEISEKSEIFDDQFSVERPDGSNFTLKIRSTKLEDSAMYFCASSRPGEGRFLYEQYFGPGTRLTVT.